The 2 T cell receptor beta chains below were found in one sample sequenced in a study of blood T cell repertoires in COVID-19. Libraries were prepared by immunoSEQ multiplex PCR; TCRdb keeps only in-frame clonotypes and omits some of them. The repertoire has about 99,000 clones, about 86% of them found once; the top ten carry less than 4.5%. The sequencing input was peripheral blood. All receptors come from a human donor in a cohort sampled during active COVID-19.

This sequence joins TRBV29-1 and TRBJ2-3; possibly TRBD2 for D (7 bases). CDR1 SQVTM and CDR2 ANQGSEA come from the germline V gene. This CDR3 has 12 amino acids. The germline V and J ends were trimmed by 3 bases and 8 bases, with 12 bases remaining between them. Here the CDR3 reads CSVDRGEGTQYF. CDR3 DNA sequence: TGCAGCGTTGATAGGGGGGAGGGTACGCAGTATTTT.

The rearrangement uses TRBV6-5 and TRBJ2-3; the match to TRBD2 covers 14 bases. The CDR3 loop spans 13 amino acids. Germline V CDR1 and CDR2: MNHEY, SVGAGI. With 7 bases clipped from V and 8 bases from J, the junction kept 2 bases outside the gene matches. This CDR3 is CASTGTSGGTQYF. The CDR3 DNA sequence: TGTGCCAGCACCGGGACTAGCGGGGGTACGCAGTATTTT.